This entry describes one T cell receptor (beta chain). As yet, its antigen is unknown. The PCR ran on 60 Vbeta and 13 Jbeta primers. Original processing methods: As a later analysis found, there were 82 million or so unique TCR beta chains, of which some 10 million were shared. Produced via immunoSEQ multiplex PCR; TCRdb's table is partial and in-frame only. V, J and clone size are taken as reported in that table, and D and trimming were inferred from the DNA itself. The sample shows about 94,000 clones, roughly 78% of them seen only once. The data originate from a study of cytomegalovirus exposure and HLA in healthy donors. Whole-study findings and limits: Most TCR beta V segments were productive about 87% or about 30% of the time in an earlier analysis. V- and J-gene trimming in TCR beta was tied to a missense DCLRE1C variant by an analysis performed later. Reported findings show TCR beta sequences accurately forecast HLA-A and HLA-B alleles in most subjects.

The CDR3 is 14 amino acids. In germline, CDR1 is LNHDA, CDR2 SQIVND (reference sequence). V lost 3 bases to trimming and J lost 7 bases, with 15 bases between them. The chain has TRBV19 and TRBJ1-2, with D uncertain. The clonotype originates from a woman in her sixties in good health and CMV-seronegative. The sample consisted of PBMCs. Written as DNA, the CDR3 is TGTGCCAGTAGTATCAGGATCCCGGCCAGTGGCTACACCTTC. Protein: CASSIRIPASGYTF.